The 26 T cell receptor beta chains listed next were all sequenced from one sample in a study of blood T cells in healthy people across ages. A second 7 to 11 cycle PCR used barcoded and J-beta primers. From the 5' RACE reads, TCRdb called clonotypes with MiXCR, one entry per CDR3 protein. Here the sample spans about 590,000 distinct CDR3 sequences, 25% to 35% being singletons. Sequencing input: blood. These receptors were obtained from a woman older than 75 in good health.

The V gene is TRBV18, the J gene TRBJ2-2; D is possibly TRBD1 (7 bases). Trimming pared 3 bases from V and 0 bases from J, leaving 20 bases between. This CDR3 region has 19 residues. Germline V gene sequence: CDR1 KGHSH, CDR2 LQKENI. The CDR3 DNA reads TGTGCCAGCTCACCGTCCGCGGGACAGACAAGATCGAACACCGGGGAGCTGTTTTTT. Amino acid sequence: CASSPSAGQTRSNTGELFF.

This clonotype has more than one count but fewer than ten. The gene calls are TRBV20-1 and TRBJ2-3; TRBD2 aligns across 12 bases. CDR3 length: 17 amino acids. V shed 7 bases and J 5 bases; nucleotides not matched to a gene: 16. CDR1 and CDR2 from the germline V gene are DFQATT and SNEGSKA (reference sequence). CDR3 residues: CSGSEGASGGAKDTQYF. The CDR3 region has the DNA TGCAGTGGGTCAGAAGGGGCTAGCGGGGGGGCCAAAGATACGCAGTATTTT.

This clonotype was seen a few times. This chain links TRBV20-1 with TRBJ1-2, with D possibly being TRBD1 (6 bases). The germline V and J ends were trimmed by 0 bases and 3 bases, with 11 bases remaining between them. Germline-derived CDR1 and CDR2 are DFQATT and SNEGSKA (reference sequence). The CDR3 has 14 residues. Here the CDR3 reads CSARELGADYGYTF. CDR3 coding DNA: TGCAGTGCTAGAGAATTGGGGGCTGACTATGGCTACACCTTC.

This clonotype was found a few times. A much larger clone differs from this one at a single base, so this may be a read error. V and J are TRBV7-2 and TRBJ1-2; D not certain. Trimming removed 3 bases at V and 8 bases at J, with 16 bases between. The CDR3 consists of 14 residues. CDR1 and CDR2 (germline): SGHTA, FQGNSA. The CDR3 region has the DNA TGTGCCAGCAGCTTGAGGCCGGAGGTCATCGGCTACACCTTC. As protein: CASSLRPEVIGYTF.

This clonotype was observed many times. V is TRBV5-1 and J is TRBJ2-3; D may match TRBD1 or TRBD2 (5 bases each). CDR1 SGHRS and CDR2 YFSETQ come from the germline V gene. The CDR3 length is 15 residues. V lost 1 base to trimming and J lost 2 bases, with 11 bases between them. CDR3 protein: CASSLSTGTTDTQYF. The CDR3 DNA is TGCGCCAGCAGCTTGTCTACGGGGACCACAGATACGCAGTATTTT.

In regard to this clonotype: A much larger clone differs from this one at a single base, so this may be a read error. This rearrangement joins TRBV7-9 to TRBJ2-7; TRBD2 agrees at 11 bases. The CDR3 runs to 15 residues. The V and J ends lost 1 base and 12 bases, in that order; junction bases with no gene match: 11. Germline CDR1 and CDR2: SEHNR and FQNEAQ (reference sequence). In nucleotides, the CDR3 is TGTGCCAGCAGCTTAGAGGGACTAGCGGAAGAGACCCTGTACTTC. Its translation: CASSLEGLAEETLYF. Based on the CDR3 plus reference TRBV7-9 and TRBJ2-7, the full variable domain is DTGVSQNPRHKITKRGQNVTFRCDPISEHNRLYWYRQTLGQGPEFLTYFQNEAQLEKSRLLSDRFSAERPKGSFSTLEIQRTEQGDSAMYLCASSLEGLAEETLYFGPGTRLTVT.

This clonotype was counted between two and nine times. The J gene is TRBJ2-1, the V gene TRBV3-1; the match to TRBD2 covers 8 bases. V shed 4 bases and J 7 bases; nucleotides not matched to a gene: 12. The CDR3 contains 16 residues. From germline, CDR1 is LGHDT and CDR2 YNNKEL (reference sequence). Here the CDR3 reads CASSPGGAAALNEQFF. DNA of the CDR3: TGTGCCAGCAGCCCCGGGGGGGCGGCTGCCCTAAATGAGCAGTTCTTC.

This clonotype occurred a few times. CDR3 loop: CASRQTGVNTEAFF. CDR3 in DNA: TGTGCCAGCAGGCAGACAGGGGTGAACACTGAAGCTTTCTTT. The chain uses TRBV25-1 and TRBJ1-1; 8 nucleotides agree with TRBD1. The CDR3 sequence is 14 residues long. Germline trimming cut 6 bases from V and 0 bases from J; bases unmatched to any gene: 3. In germline, CDR1 is MGHDK, CDR2 SYGVNS. Full variable domain (rest looked up from reference TRBV25-1 and TRBJ1-1): EADIYQTPRYLVIGTGKKITLECSQTMGHDKMYWYQQDPGMELHLIHYSYGVNSTEKGDLSSESTVSRIRTEHFPLTLESARPSHTSQYLCASRQTGVNTEAFFGQGTRLTVV.

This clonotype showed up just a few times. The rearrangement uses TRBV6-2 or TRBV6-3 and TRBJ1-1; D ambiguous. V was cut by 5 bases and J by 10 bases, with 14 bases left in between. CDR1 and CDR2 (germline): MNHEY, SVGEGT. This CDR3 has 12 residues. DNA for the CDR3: TGTGCCAGCAGTCCCTCGATCCTGGGAGCTTTCTTT. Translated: CASSPSILGAFF.

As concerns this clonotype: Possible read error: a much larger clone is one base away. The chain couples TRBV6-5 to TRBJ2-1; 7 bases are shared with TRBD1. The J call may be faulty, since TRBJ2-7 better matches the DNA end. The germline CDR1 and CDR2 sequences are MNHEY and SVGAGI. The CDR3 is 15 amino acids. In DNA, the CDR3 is TGTGCCAGCAGTTTCGAGGGGGCGAGTAACAATGAGCAGTACTTC. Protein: CASSFEGASNNEQYF.

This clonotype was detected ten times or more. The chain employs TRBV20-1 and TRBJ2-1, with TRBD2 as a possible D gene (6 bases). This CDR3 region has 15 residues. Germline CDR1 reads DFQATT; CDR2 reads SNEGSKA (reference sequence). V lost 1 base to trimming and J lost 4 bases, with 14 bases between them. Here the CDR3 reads CSARALADKYNEQFF. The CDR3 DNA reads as TGCAGTGCTAGAGCGTTAGCGGATAAATACAATGAGCAGTTCTTC.

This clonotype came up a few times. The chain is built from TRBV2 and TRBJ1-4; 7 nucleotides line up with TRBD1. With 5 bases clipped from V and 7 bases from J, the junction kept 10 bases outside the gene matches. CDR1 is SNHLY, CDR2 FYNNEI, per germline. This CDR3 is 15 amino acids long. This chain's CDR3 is CASSYSQGTGEKLFF. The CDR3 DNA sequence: TGTGCCAGCAGTTACTCACAGGGGACGGGTGAAAAACTGTTTTTT.

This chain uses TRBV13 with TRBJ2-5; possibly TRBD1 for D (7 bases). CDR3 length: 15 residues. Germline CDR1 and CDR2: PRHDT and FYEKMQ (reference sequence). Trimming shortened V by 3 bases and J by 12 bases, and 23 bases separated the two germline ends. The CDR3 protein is CASSFRALRGDEKYF. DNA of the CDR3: TGTGCCAGCAGCTTCCGGGCTCTCAGGGGGGACGAGAAGTACTTC.

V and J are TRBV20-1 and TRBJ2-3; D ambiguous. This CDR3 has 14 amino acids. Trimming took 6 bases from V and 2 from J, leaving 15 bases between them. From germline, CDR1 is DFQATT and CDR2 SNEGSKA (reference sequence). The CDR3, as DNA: TGCAGTGCCCTAGTCCGCCCCACCACAGATACGCAGTATTTT. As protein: CSALVRPTTDTQYF.

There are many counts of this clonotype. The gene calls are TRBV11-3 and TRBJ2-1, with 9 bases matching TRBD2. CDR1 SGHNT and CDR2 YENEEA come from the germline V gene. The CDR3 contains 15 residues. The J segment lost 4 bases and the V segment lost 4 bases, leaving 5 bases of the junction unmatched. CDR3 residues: CASSSRTSEYNEQFF. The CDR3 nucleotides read TGTGCCAGCAGCTCTCGGACTAGCGAATACAATGAGCAGTTCTTC.

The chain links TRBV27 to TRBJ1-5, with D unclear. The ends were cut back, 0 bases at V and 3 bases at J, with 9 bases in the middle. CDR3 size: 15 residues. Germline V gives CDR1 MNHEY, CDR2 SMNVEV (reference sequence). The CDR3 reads CASSLSRLTNQPQHF. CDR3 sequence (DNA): TGTGCCAGCAGTTTATCTCGGTTAACCAATCAGCCCCAGCATTTT.

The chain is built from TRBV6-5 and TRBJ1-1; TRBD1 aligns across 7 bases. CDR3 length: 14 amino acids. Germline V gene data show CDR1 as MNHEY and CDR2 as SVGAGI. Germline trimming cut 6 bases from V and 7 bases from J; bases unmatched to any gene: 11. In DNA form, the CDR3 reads TGTGCCAGCAGACCTTCGACAGGGTCTAGTGAAGCTTTCTTT. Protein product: CASRPSTGSSEAFF.

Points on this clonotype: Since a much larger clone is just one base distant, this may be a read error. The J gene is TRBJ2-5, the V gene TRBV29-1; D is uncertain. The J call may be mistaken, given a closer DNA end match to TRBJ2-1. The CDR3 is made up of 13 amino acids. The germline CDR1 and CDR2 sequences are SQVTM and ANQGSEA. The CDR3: CSATFVRQETQFF. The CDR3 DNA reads TGCAGCGCCACGTTTGTCAGACAAGAGACCCAGTTCTTC.

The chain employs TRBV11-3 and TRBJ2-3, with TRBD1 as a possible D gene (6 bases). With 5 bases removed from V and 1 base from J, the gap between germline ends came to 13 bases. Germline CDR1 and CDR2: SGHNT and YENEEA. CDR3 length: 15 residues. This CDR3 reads CASSERDIGTDTQYF. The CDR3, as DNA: TGTGCCAGCAGCGAACGGGACATAGGCACAGATACGCAGTATTTT.

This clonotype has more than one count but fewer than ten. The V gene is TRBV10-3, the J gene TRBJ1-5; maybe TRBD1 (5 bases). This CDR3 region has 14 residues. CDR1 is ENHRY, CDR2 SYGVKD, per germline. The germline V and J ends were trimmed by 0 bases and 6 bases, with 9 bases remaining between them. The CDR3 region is CAISESGTGQPQHF. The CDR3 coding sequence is TGTGCCATCAGTGAGTCGGGGACGGGTCAGCCCCAGCATTTT.

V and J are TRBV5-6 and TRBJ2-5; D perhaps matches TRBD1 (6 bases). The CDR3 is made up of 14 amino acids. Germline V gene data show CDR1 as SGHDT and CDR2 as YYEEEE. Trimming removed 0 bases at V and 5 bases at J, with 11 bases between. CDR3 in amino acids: CASSLAGVGETQYF. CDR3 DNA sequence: TGTGCCAGCAGCTTGGCAGGGGTAGGGGAGACCCAGTACTTC.

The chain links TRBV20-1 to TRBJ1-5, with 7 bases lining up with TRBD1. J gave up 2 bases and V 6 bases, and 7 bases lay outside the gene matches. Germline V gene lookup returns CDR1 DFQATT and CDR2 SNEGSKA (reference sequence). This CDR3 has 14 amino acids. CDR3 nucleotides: TGCAGTGCCGCGCGCGACAGGGGCAATCAGCCCCAGCATTTT. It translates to CSAARDRGNQPQHF.

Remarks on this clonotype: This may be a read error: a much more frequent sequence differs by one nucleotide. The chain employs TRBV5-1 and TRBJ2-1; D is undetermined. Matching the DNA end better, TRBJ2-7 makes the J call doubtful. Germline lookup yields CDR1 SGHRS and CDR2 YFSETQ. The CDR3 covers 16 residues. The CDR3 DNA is TGCGCCAGCAGCTCTCAGTGGTCCCAAGCCTACAATGAGCAGTACTTC. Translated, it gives CASSSQWSQAYNEQYF.

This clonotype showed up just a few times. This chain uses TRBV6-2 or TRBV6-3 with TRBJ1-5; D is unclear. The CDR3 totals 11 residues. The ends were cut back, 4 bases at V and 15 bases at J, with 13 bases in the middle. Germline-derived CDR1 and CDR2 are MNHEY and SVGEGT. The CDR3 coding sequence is TGTGCCAGCAGTTTGATGGGCCCTCTGCATTTT. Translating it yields CASSLMGPLHF.

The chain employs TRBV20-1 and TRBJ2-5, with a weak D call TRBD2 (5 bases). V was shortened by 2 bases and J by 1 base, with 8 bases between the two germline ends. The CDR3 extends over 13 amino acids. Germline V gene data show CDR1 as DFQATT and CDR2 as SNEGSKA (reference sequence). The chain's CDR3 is CSARMDSQETQYF. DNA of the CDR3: TGCAGTGCTAGAATGGACTCCCAAGAGACCCAGTACTTC.

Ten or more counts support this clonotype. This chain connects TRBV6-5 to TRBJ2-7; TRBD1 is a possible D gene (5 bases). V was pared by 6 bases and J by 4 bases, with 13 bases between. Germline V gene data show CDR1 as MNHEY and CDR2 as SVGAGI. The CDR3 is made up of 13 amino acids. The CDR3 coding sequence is TGTGCCAGCAGAACGATAAGGGGTTACGAGCAGTACTTC. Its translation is CASRTIRGYEQYF.